This T cell receptor (beta chain) derives from a study of CD8+ T cells in alopecia areata. Germline lookup yields CDR1 PRHDT and CDR2 FYEKMQ (reference sequence). This CDR3 comprises 14 residues. The V gene lost 1 base and the J gene lost 4 bases, with 10 bases spanning the gap. The treatment is: oral pan-JAK inhibitor, 5-10 mg twice daily. TCR sequencing used cDNA made by reverse transcription of extracted RNA. Method: immunoSEQ multiplex PCR; TCRdb's copy keeps in-frame clones and lacks some. Among some 150,000 clones listed, 82% were seen once. The count of this clone is one. The chain has TRBV13 and TRBJ2-5; no clear D gene. The receptor's source is a human donor with alopecia areata. This specimen consisted of CD8+ T cells sorted from blood, obtained at week 4, from a patient treated with tofacitinib. The CDR3 protein is CASSLVGSGETQYF. The CDR3 DNA follows: TGTGCCAGCAGCTTAGTAGGGTCGGGAGAGACCCAGTACTTC.